These T cell receptor beta chains were read from a single sample in a study of tumor-infiltrating lymphocytes in primary liver carcinoma. One entry per CDR3 protein, called by TCRdb with MiXCR from the multiplex PCR reads. The sample has 310,000 or so distinct CDR3 sequences, approximately 58% seen once. Sequences were obtained from peripheral blood. These receptors came from a woman between 25 and 40 years old with primary liver carcinoma and hepatitis B virus infection. Each CDR3 is given with its conserved first and last residue. D genes are given only for firm matches. Size tells how often a clone was seen (once, few, many) or the class of an expanded clone, and some rows leave it out.

cdr3_nt cdr3_aa v_call clone_size d_call j_call
TGTGCCAGCAGCGTGAAAGGGACTAGCGGGAGTGCGGATGAGCAGTTCTTC CASSVKGTSGSADEQFF TRBV5-4 few TRBD2 TRBJ2-1
TGTGCCAGCAGCCTCGGACAGGCGAGCTCCTACAATGAGCAGTTCTTC CASSLGQASSYNEQFF TRBV6-5 few TRBD1 TRBJ2-1
TGTGCCAGCAGTGCAATTTTTTCTAGCGGATACAATGAGCAGTTCTTC CASSAIFSSGYNEQFF TRBV6-4 - TRBD2 TRBJ2-1
TGCGCCAGCAGCTTGCTCAAGCGTTTGGACGGGGATGAGCAGTTCTTC CASSLLKRLDGDEQFF TRBV5-1 - - TRBJ2-1
TGTGCCACCTACCCTGCGGGAGAGGGGGTCGGGGAGCTGTTTTTT CATYPAGEGVGELFF TRBV6-5 - - TRBJ2-2
TGTGCCAGCAGCGGAACTAATTGGAGCACTGGAGCTTTCTTT CASSGTNWSTGAFF TRBV11-3 once - TRBJ1-1
TGTGCCAGCAGTGTAGCGGGAAGTTATCAAGAGACCCAGTACTTC CASSVAGSYQETQYF TRBV6-2/TRBV6-3 few TRBD2 TRBJ2-5
TGTGCCAGCAGTGAAGGGACTAGTTTTTTCAATGAGCAGTTCTTC CASSEGTSFFNEQFF TRBV6-1 few TRBD2 TRBJ2-1
TGTGCCAGCAGTTTTATCCGGGAGGGCCGGAATGAGCAGTTCTTC CASSFIREGRNEQFF TRBV12-3/TRBV12-4 many TRBD2 TRBJ2-1
TGTGCCAGCAGTTACGAGGGTAGCGGGAGCAATGAGCAGTTCTTC CASSYEGSGSNEQFF TRBV6-2/TRBV6-3 many TRBD2 TRBJ2-1
TGTGCCAGCGGACCCAGGACAGAGGAGACCCAGTACTTC CASGPRTEETQYF TRBV28 - - TRBJ2-5
TGTGCCAGCAGTTTGTTTCAGAGCTCCTACGAGCAGTACTTC CASSLFQSSYEQYF TRBV12-3/TRBV12-4 many - TRBJ2-7
TGTGCCAGCAGCTCGGACCGCTACACCTTC CASSSDRYTF TRBV7-9 few - TRBJ1-2
TGTGCCAGCAGCTTGGAGTGGTCTACGTACAATGAGCAGTTCTTC CASSLEWSTYNEQFF TRBV5-4 many - TRBJ2-1
TGTGCCAGCAGCTTGGGACAGTCAGTAGATACGCAGTATTTT CASSLGQSVDTQYF TRBV5-6 - - TRBJ2-3
TGTGCCAGCCACGACAGGGGTTTTTCGCGGGGCTACACCTTC CASHDRGFSRGYTF TRBV6-1 many TRBD1 TRBJ1-2